The 23 T cell receptor beta chains given below trace back to one sample, sequenced in a study of cytomegalovirus exposure and HLA in healthy donors. The method was immunoSEQ multiplex PCR; TCRdb's version includes in-frame clones alone and lacks a portion of them. Of 150,000 or so clones listed, approximately 86% are singletons. Material: PBMCs. The receptors come from a man aged 25-45 years in good health and CMV-seropositive.

The rearrangement uses TRBV10-3 and TRBJ2-3; 14 bases are shared with TRBD2. There are 15 residues in the CDR3. The junction had 7 bases not matched to a gene; V was cut back by 8 bases and J by 6 bases. The V gene's germline CDR1 is ENHRY and CDR2 SYGVKD. The CDR3 region is CAIATGTSGGDTQYF. DNA for the CDR3: TGTGCCATCGCGACCGGGACTAGCGGGGGTGATACGCAGTATTTT.

This clone has only one observation. The chain links TRBV19 to TRBJ2-7; perhaps TRBD1 as D (5 bases). Germline CDR1 and CDR2: LNHDA and SQIVND (reference sequence). The CDR3 extends over 14 amino acids. Trimming stripped 3 bases from V and 5 bases from J, with 14 bases between. The CDR3 DNA is TGTGCCAGTAGTATGACCGACAGTACCCACGAGCAGTACTTC. It encodes CASSMTDSTHEQYF.

This clone was seen only a few times. Other nucleotide sequences from this sample produce the same CDR3. This sequence joins TRBV6-5 and TRBJ2-7; D remains unclear. CDR1 and CDR2 (germline): MNHEY, SVGAGI. The CDR3 runs 13 residues. V was cut by 5 bases and J by 2 bases, with 10 bases left in between. CDR3 coding DNA: TGTGCCAGCAGTCCCCAGACTGCCTACGAGCAGTACTTC. The encoded protein is CASSPQTAYEQYF.

The rearrangement uses TRBV4-1 and TRBJ1-1; D is perhaps TRBD1 (5 bases). CDR1 is MGHRA and CDR2 is YSYEKL in the germline V gene. The CDR3 contains 14 residues. Deletions cut 5 bases from V and 4 bases from J, with 14 bases between. CDR3 residues: CASSAGGGSTEAFF. CDR3 nucleotide sequence: TGCGCCAGCAGCGCGGGGGGGGGTAGCACTGAAGCTTTCTTT.

The V and J genes are TRBV27 and TRBJ2-1; 9 bases map to TRBD2. Germline trimming cut 1 base from V and 4 bases from J; bases unmatched to any gene: 14. Germline-derived CDR1 and CDR2 are MNHEY and SMNVEV (reference sequence). The CDR3 has 19 amino acids. CDR3 nucleotide sequence: TGTGCCAGCAGTTTATATTCTCCGCACCGGACTAGCGCGTACAATGAGCAGTTCTTC. Residues: CASSLYSPHRTSAYNEQFF.

V and J are TRBV18 and TRBJ1-2; 7 bases agree with TRBD1. The germline V gene has CDR1 KGHSH and CDR2 LQKENI. The CDR3 sequence is 16 residues long. The trim removed 6 bases at V and 4 bases at J, leaving 14 bases unmatched. CDR3 nucleotide sequence: TGTGCCAGCTCCGGATCGGGCAGGGGGATTAGCTATGGCTACACCTTC. Translation: CASSGSGRGISYGYTF. Full variable domain (missing parts from reference TRBV18 and TRBJ1-2): NAGVMQNPRHLVRRRGQEARLRCSPMKGHSHVYWYRQLPEEGLKFMVYLQKENIIDESGMPKERFSAEFPKEGPSILRIQQVVRGDSAAYFCASSGSGRGISYGYTFGSGTRLTVV.

V is TRBV10-3 and J is TRBJ2-3; D might be TRBD1 (6 bases). The CDR3 has 15 residues. V lost 5 bases, J lost 0 bases, and 12 bases lay in between. The V gene's germline CDR1 is ENHRY and CDR2 SYGVKD. The CDR3 reads CAISTTTGSTDTQYF. CDR3 DNA: TGTGCCATCAGTACCACGACAGGAAGCACAGATACGCAGTATTTT.

This sequence joins TRBV4-3 and TRBJ2-1; 10 bases are shared with TRBD2. CDR1 and CDR2 from the germline V gene are LGHNA and YSLEER. This CDR3 region has 16 residues. Germline trimming cut 1 base from V and 9 bases from J; bases unmatched to any gene: 9. The CDR3 nucleotides are TGCGCCAGCAGCCAAGTGAAGCGGGGGGGCCTTAGTGAGCAGTTCTTC. This gives the protein CASSQVKRGGLSEQFF.

The table lists this clone with a count of one. The CDR3 DNA reads as TGTGCCAGCAGCTTAGCTTCTAGCGGGCCTTCCACAGATACGCAGTATTTT. Translation gives CASSLASSGPSTDTQYF. J is TRBJ2-3 and V is TRBV7-2; TRBD2 agrees at 8 bases. The V gene end was trimmed by 0 bases and the J gene end by 2 bases; junction bases not matched to a gene: 7. The CDR3 extends over 17 amino acids. Germline CDR1 is SGHTA and CDR2 is FQGNSA.

This clone was recorded a few times. This sequence joins TRBV7-2 and TRBJ1-6, with D tentatively TRBD1 (6 bases). Germline values: CDR1 SGHTA, CDR2 FQGNSA. The V and J ends lost 5 bases and 7 bases respectively, with 12 bases between them. CDR3 length: 14 amino acids. The chain's CDR3 is CASSPQGSNSPLHF. Here the CDR3 DNA reads TGTGCCAGCAGCCCCCAGGGGAGCAATTCACCCCTCCACTTT.

The chain recombines TRBV19 with TRBJ1-2; a weak D match, TRBD1 (5 bases). The CDR3 runs 15 residues. CDR1 and CDR2 from the germline V gene are LNHDA and SQIVND (reference sequence). Trimming removed 5 bases at V and 3 bases at J, with 16 bases between. The CDR3 DNA reads TGTGCCAGTAGTTCGCTCAGGGTACAAGACTATGGCTACACCTTC. Translation gives CASSSLRVQDYGYTF.

In its sample, this clone was seen once. The rearrangement links TRBV5-6 to TRBJ2-5; 7 nucleotides agree with TRBD1. CDR3 length: 15 amino acids. Per germline, CDR1 SGHDT and CDR2 YYEEEE. With V trimmed by 0 bases and J by 5 bases, 7 bases remained unmatched. CDR3 sequence reads: CASSLVRDRGETQYF. DNA for the CDR3: TGTGCCAGCAGCTTGGTAAGGGACAGAGGGGAGACCCAGTACTTC.

The chain combines TRBV19 with TRBJ2-7; D perhaps matches TRBD2 (5 bases). V was trimmed by 3 bases and J by 5 bases, leaving 8 bases between them. The germline V gene encodes CDR1 LNHDA and CDR2 SQIVND (reference sequence). This CDR3 spans 12 amino acids. The CDR3 DNA follows: TGTGCCAGTAGTATGATCGGGAACGAGCAGTACTTC. Amino acids: CASSMIGNEQYF. The full variable domain, in which reference TRBV19 and TRBJ2-7 provide the parts outside the CDR3, is DGGITQSPKYLFRKEGQNVTLSCEQNLNHDAMYWYRQDPGQGLRLIYYSQIVNDFQKGDIAEGYSVSREKKESFPLTVTSAQKNPTAFYLCASSMIGNEQYFGPGTRLTVT.

The chain uses TRBV5-1 and TRBJ2-1; D gene unclear. Germline CDR1 reads SGHRS; CDR2 reads YFSETQ. The V and J ends lost 1 base and 8 bases respectively, with 13 bases between them. The length of the CDR3 is 14 residues. Here the CDR3 DNA reads TGCGCCAGCAGCTTGTTTTCTAGAACTGATGAGCAGTTCTTC. Translation: CASSLFSRTDEQFF.

The chain employs TRBV19 and TRBJ2-3, with D tentatively TRBD2 (5 bases). V was cut by 9 bases and J by 0 bases, with 16 bases left in between. The CDR3 covers 15 residues. Germline V gives CDR1 LNHDA, CDR2 SQIVND (reference sequence). The CDR3, as DNA: TGTGCCAGCGAAGCCGGGATAGCAAGCACAGATACGCAGTATTTT. This gives the protein CASEAGIASTDTQYF.

This chain uses TRBV6-6 with TRBJ2-4, with TRBD1 identical over 8 bases. Looked up from germline, CDR1 is MNHNY and CDR2 is SVGAGI (reference sequence). This CDR3 is 16 amino acids long. The trim removed 0 bases at V and 2 bases at J, leaving 3 bases unmatched. The CDR3 is CASSYSYRGTKNIQYF. CDR3 bases: TGTGCCAGCAGTTACTCCTACAGGGGGACCAAAAACATTCAGTACTTC.

The V and J genes are TRBV14 and TRBJ1-1, with TRBD1 as a possible D gene (5 bases). V lost 7 bases and J 1 base, leaving 16 bases between the germline ends. Germline V CDR1 and CDR2: SGHDN, FVKESK. CDR3 length: 15 residues. As DNA, the CDR3 is TGTGCCAGCACCTCGGGAGGGGTCGCGAACACTGAAGCTTTCTTT. Its protein product is CASTSGGVANTEAFF. Filled out from reference TRBV14 and TRBJ1-1, the complete variable domain reads EAGVTQFPSHSVIEKGQTVTLRCDPISGHDNLYWYRRVMGKEIKFLLHFVKESKQDESGMPNNRFLAERTGGTYSTLKVQPAELEDSGVYFCASTSGGVANTEAFFGQGTRLTVV.

J is TRBJ2-1 and V is TRBV4-1, with 10 bases that match TRBD2. Looked up from germline, CDR1 is MGHRA and CDR2 is YSYEKL. Germline trimming cut 4 bases from V and 4 bases from J; bases unmatched to any gene: 4. CDR3 length: 15 residues. The CDR3 protein is CASSLSGGSYNEQFF. CDR3 DNA: TGCGCCAGCAGCCTTAGCGGGGGGTCTTACAATGAGCAGTTCTTC.

V gene TRBV9 combines with J gene TRBJ2-2; 10 nucleotides agree with TRBD1. Trimming removed 4 bases from V and 6 bases from J; junction bases left unmatched: 3. This CDR3 has 14 residues. The germline V gene has CDR1 SGDLS and CDR2 YYNGEE. CDR3 DNA: TGTGCCAGCAGCCGGGGACAGGGGTCCGGGGAGCTGTTTTTT. It translates to CASSRGQGSGELFF.

This chain uses TRBV2 with TRBJ1-6, with D possibly being TRBD1 (5 bases). The CDR3 contains 12 residues. Trimming removed 7 bases at V and 9 bases at J, with 10 bases between. Germline assignment: CDR1 SNHLY and CDR2 FYNNEI. In nucleotides, the CDR3 is TGTGCCAGCACCGGGACTGGTTCACCCCTCCACTTT. Protein sequence: CASTGTGSPLHF.

The chain uses TRBV2 and TRBJ1-2; D is undetermined. There are 13 residues in the CDR3. V lost 1 base to trimming and J lost 8 bases, with 11 bases between them. Per the germline V gene, CDR1 is SNHLY and CDR2 is FYNNEI. This CDR3 reads CASSEGPLWGYTF. The DNA for the CDR3 is TGTGCCAGCAGTGAAGGGCCTCTCTGGGGCTACACCTTC.

The chain recombines TRBV7-9 with TRBJ1-4; 8 nucleotides agree with TRBD1. The CDR3 length is 14 residues. Trimming removed 7 bases from V and 8 bases from J; junction bases left unmatched: 9. Germline-derived CDR1 and CDR2 are SEHNR and FQNEAQ (reference sequence). The CDR3 sequence: CASKVDRAQEKLFF. In DNA, the CDR3 is TGTGCCAGCAAAGTGGACAGGGCCCAGGAAAAACTGTTTTTT.

V usage is TRBV11-2 and J usage is TRBJ2-7; 11 nucleotides line up with TRBD2. Germline CDR1 is SGHAT and CDR2 is FQNNGV. This CDR3 has 16 residues. V gave up 1 base and J gave up 6 bases; unmatched junction bases: 8. For the CDR3, the DNA is TGTGCCAGCAGCTTAGTAAGGGCTAGCGGGGGGTTCGAGCAGTACTTC. Its protein is CASSLVRASGGFEQYF.